This TCR beta chain was profiled in a study of beta chain features in type 1 diabetes. General observations from the study: A moderate, significant TCRB CDR3 shortening appeared in type 1 diabetes across four CD4+ subsets.

cDNA synthesis used the whole RNA isolate, giving expressed TCRB sequences. Only in-frame clones appear in the TCRdb table, and some are missing; sequencing was by immunoSEQ multiplex PCR. Of 250,000 to 300,000 clones detected, roughly 24% appear once; the ten largest clones hold about 0.012%. There are 14 residues in the CDR3. The V gene lost 2 bases and the J gene lost 3 bases, with 8 bases spanning the gap. Germline-derived CDR1 and CDR2 are MDHEN and SYDVKM. On this clone: Its antigen remains unidentified.

The TCR originated in a woman aged 25 to 39 with type 1 diabetes. Sequencing was performed on naive CD4+ T cells from blood. The gene calls are TRBV28 and TRBJ2-1; D gene ambiguous. As DNA, the CDR3 is TGTGCCAGCAGTTTAACCGGCGGCTACAATGAGCAGTTCTTC. This gives the protein CASSLTGGYNEQFF.